Below, 27 T cell receptor beta chains from the same sample are listed, as sequenced in a study of blood T cell repertoires in COVID-19. Data came from immunoSEQ multiplex PCR; TCRdb stores just in-frame clones and leaves some out. The sample has about 140,000 clones; about 90% are singletons. The specimen was PBMCs or T cells enriched from blood (not recorded which). The receptors shown here come from a man between 60 and 70 years old who had recovered from COVID-19.

The chain carries TRBV7-2 and TRBJ2-2, with 7 positions matching TRBD1. The germline gives CDR1 SGHTA, CDR2 FQGNSA. The CDR3 is 14 amino acids. With V trimmed by 5 bases and J by 8 bases, 8 bases remained unmatched. CDR3 nucleotides: TGTGCCAGCAGCCTACAGGGGTCGTTAGGGGAGCTGTTTTTT. Protein: CASSLQGSLGELFF. Full variable domain (rest looked up from reference TRBV7-2 and TRBJ2-2): GAGVSQSPSNKVTEKGKDVELRCDPISGHTALYWYRQSLGQGLEFLIYFQGNSAPDKSGLPSDRFSAERTGGSVSTLTIQRTQQEDSAVYLCASSLQGSLGELFFGEGSRLTVL.

J is TRBJ2-7 and V is TRBV5-4; 10 bases line up with TRBD1. The germline V gene encodes CDR1 SGHNT and CDR2 YYREEE (reference sequence). The CDR3 is 14 amino acids. V was clipped by 3 bases and J by 5 bases; unmatched bases: 5. CDR3 sequence (DNA): TGTGCCAGCAGCTCCCGGGACAGGGGCCACGAGCAGTACTTC. Translation: CASSSRDRGHEQYF.

The CDR3: CAISRFGGQETQYF. The CDR3 DNA is TGTGCCATCAGCCGCTTTGGGGGGCAAGAGACCCAGTACTTC. The rearrangement uses TRBV10-3 and TRBJ2-5; TRBD2 might be the D (6 bases). The germline V gene has CDR1 ENHRY and CDR2 SYGVKD. V lost 6 bases and J lost 2, with 13 bases in between. CDR3 length: 14 residues.

This clone was detected only a few times. This sequence joins TRBV19 and TRBJ1-5; TRBD1 matches 7 bases. CDR3 length: 16 residues. Germline V lookup: CDR1 LNHDA, CDR2 SQIVND (reference sequence). After removal of 7 bases from V and 3 bases from J, the junction contained 12 bases not matched to a gene. The DNA for the CDR3 is TGTGCCAGTAATCCCGCGGGCAGGGGGATCAATCAGCCCCAGCATTTT. This encodes CASNPAGRGINQPQHF.

In its sample, this clone was seen a few times. The CDR3: CASSAPQGLAGETQYF. The CDR3 bases are TGTGCCAGCAGCGCACCCCAGGGACTAGCAGGGGAGACCCAGTACTTC. The chain couples TRBV9 to TRBJ2-5; 9 nucleotides line up with TRBD2. Germline loops: CDR1 SGDLS, CDR2 YYNGEE. V lost 3 bases and J lost 5; bases outside the gene matches: 11. The CDR3 extends over 16 amino acids. The complete variable domain, with remaining parts taken from reference TRBV9 and TRBJ2-5, reads DSGVTQTPKHLITATGQRVTLRCSPRSGDLSVYWYQQSLDQGLQFLIQYYNGEERAKGNILERFSAQQFPDLHSELNLSSLELGDSALYFCASSAPQGLAGETQYFGPGTRLLVL.

This chain joins TRBV18 and TRBJ2-1, with D possibly being TRBD1 (6 bases). V gave up 5 bases and J gave up 2 bases, with 19 bases separating them. Germline V lookup: CDR1 KGHSH, CDR2 LQKENI. This CDR3 spans 17 amino acids. The CDR3 loop reads CASSRAPTGATYNEQFF. DNA for the CDR3: TGTGCCAGCTCAAGGGCGCCGACAGGAGCCACCTACAATGAGCAGTTCTTC.

The chain recombines TRBV5-1 with TRBJ1-2; D may be TRBD1 (5 bases). The ends were cut back, 4 bases at V and 4 bases at J, with 14 bases in the middle. CDR3 length: 14 residues. Germline V CDR1 and CDR2: SGHRS, YFSETQ. The CDR3 spells CASSPPGQGYGYTF. CDR3 DNA sequence: TGCGCCAGCAGCCCCCCTGGGCAGGGCTATGGCTACACCTTC.

The chain has TRBV5-4 and TRBJ2-5; D remains ambiguous. Germline CDR1 reads SGHNT; CDR2 reads YYREEE (reference sequence). The V end lost 7 bases, the J end lost 1 base, and 11 bases lay between the germline ends. CDR3 length: 13 residues. DNA for the CDR3: TGTGCCAGCTTCTTGGCCGGCCAAGAGACCCAGTACTTC. It specifies CASFLAGQETQYF. Based on the CDR3 plus reference TRBV5-4 and TRBJ2-5, the full variable domain is ETGVTQSPTHLIKTRGQQVTLRCSSQSGHNTVSWYQQALGQGPQFIFQYYREEENGRGNFPPRFSGLQFPNYSSELNVNALELDDSALYLCASFLAGQETQYFGPGTRLLVL.

The V call is TRBV18, the J call TRBJ2-5; TRBD1 is a possible D gene (5 bases). Deletions cut 3 bases from V and 4 bases from J, with 18 bases between. Per germline, CDR1 KGHSH and CDR2 LQKENI. The length of the CDR3 is 16 residues. The CDR3 sequence is CASSPLPAGSGETQYF. For the CDR3, the DNA is TGTGCCAGCTCACCTCTCCCGGCAGGGTCGGGAGAGACCCAGTACTTC.

This clone was seen more than once but under ten times. The gene calls are TRBV10-3 and TRBJ2-1, with 11 bases lining up with TRBD2. The ends lost 8 bases at V and 6 bases at J; junction bases unmatched: 3. CDR1 and CDR2 from the germline V gene are ENHRY and SYGVKD. The CDR3 has 13 residues. Here the CDR3 reads CAILTSGTNEQFF. In DNA form, the CDR3 reads TGTGCCATCTTGACTAGCGGGACCAATGAGCAGTTCTTC.

The chain joins TRBV19 to TRBJ1-2; D is unresolved. There are 11 residues in the CDR3. In germline, CDR1 is LNHDA, CDR2 SQIVND (reference sequence). The ends were cut back, 3 bases at V and 8 bases at J, with 7 bases in the middle. The CDR3 region is CASSISEGYTF. The CDR3 nucleotides read TGTGCCAGTAGTATCTCAGAAGGCTACACCTTC.

V is TRBV27 and J is TRBJ1-6; 8 nucleotides agree with TRBD1. The length of the CDR3 is 13 residues. V lost 10 bases, J lost 9 bases, and 8 bases stayed unmatched. Germline V lookup: CDR1 MNHEY, CDR2 SMNVEV (reference sequence). The chain's CDR3 is CATKQGASSPLHF. Written as DNA, the CDR3 is TGTGCCACCAAGCAGGGGGCGAGTTCACCCCTCCACTTT.

The chain combines TRBV24-1 with TRBJ2-3; a possible D gene is TRBD1 (6 bases). The germline V gene encodes CDR1 KGHDR and CDR2 SFDVKD. The CDR3 is made up of 14 amino acids. The ends were cut back, 5 bases at V and 11 bases at J, with 19 bases in the middle. The CDR3: CATSVPPRTDGQYF. The CDR3 region has the DNA TGTGCCACCAGTGTCCCCCCCCGGACAGACGGGCAGTATTTT.

The J gene is TRBJ2-5, the V gene TRBV5-1; D gene uncertain. This CDR3 is built from 14 residues. Germline loops: CDR1 SGHRS, CDR2 YFSETQ. V lost 0 bases and J lost 0, with 6 bases in between. The CDR3 protein is CASSLATNQETQYF. CDR3 nucleotide sequence: TGCGCCAGCAGCTTGGCAACTAACCAAGAGACCCAGTACTTC.

The genes are TRBV5-5 and TRBJ1-2; tentatively, D is TRBD1 (5 bases). V lost 5 bases, J lost 6 bases, and 14 bases lay in between. The germline gives CDR1 SGHKS, CDR2 YYEKEE (reference sequence). This CDR3 is 13 amino acids long. CDR3 sequence reads: CASRGTGVDGYTF. The CDR3 region has the DNA TGTGCCAGCAGGGGGACGGGGGTAGATGGCTACACCTTC.

The V call is TRBV12-2, the J call TRBJ2-7; the table's TRBD2 call for D was not verified on the DNA. TRBV12-2 is a pseudogene. The CDR3 runs 16 residues. Here the CDR3 DNA reads TGTGCAAGTTGCTACTCGAGGCTTCCGAGCTCCTACGAGCAGTACTTC. Amino acid sequence: CASCYSRLPSSYEQYF.

J is TRBJ1-1 and V is TRBV28, with D hard to call. Germline V CDR1 and CDR2: MDHEN, SYDVKM. CDR3 length: 14 residues. V was trimmed by 6 bases and J by 2 bases, leaving 13 bases between them. CDR3 nucleotide sequence: TGTGCCAGCAGCAGATCTAGATCCAACACTGAAGCTTTCTTT. It translates to CASSRSRSNTEAFF.

Only one count was recorded for this clone. The rearrangement uses TRBV19 and TRBJ2-2; D might be TRBD2 (6 bases). This CDR3 is 14 amino acids long. V dropped 3 bases and J dropped 6 bases, with 11 bases sitting between them. Germline loops: CDR1 LNHDA, CDR2 SQIVND (reference sequence). The CDR3 nucleotides are TGTGCCAGTAGTATCTCATGGGGGGCCGGGGAGCTGTTTTTT. It encodes CASSISWGAGELFF.

This clone appeared once. The chain joins TRBV19 to TRBJ1-5; D perhaps matches TRBD1 (5 bases). Trimming left V 3 bases short and J 4 bases short, with 13 bases between. Germline CDR1 is LNHDA and CDR2 is SQIVND (reference sequence). This CDR3 is built from 15 residues. The chain's CDR3 is CASSIGGTENQPQHF. Written as DNA, the CDR3 is TGTGCCAGTAGTATCGGCGGGACGGAGAATCAGCCCCAGCATTTT.

The genes are TRBV11-1 and TRBJ2-1; D possibly corresponds to TRBD2 (6 bases). CDR3 size: 15 residues. Trimming cost V 5 bases and J 0 bases, with 11 bases left between them. Germline lookup yields CDR1 SGHAT and CDR2 FQDESV (reference sequence). The chain's CDR3 is CASSPYGSSYNEQFF. CDR3 nucleotides: TGTGCCAGCAGCCCTTACGGGAGCTCCTACAATGAGCAGTTCTTC.

The rearrangement joins TRBV28 to TRBJ2-7; D may be TRBD1 (6 bases). Between the trimmed V and J ends, which lost 7 bases and 1 base, there was a span of 14 bases. Per germline, CDR1 MDHEN and CDR2 SYDVKM. The CDR3 length is 14 residues. This chain's CDR3 is CASKGETPSYEQYF. In DNA form, the CDR3 reads TGTGCCAGCAAGGGGGAGACCCCTTCCTACGAGCAGTACTTC.

This chain links TRBV6-5 with TRBJ1-1; D may be TRBD1 (6 bases). Germline V gives CDR1 MNHEY, CDR2 SVGAGI. V dropped 3 bases and J dropped 8 bases, with 19 bases sitting between them. The CDR3 consists of 15 residues. Here the CDR3 DNA reads TGTGCCAGCAGTTATAGGTCGAGGGGGGGGGCAGAAGCTTTCTTT. Translating gives CASSYRSRGGAEAFF.

The rearrangement links TRBV6-1 to TRBJ1-6; TRBD1 is a possible D gene (5 bases). The CDR3 spans 16 residues. V was clipped by 4 bases and J by 7 bases, with 17 bases between them. Germline V gene lookup returns CDR1 MNHNS and CDR2 SASEGT. CDR3 nucleotide sequence: TGTGCCAGCAGTGCCTGGGGGGGGACCACCAATTCACCCCTCCACTTT. This encodes CASSAWGGTTNSPLHF.

J is TRBJ1-3 and V is TRBV5-5; no clear D gene. CDR1 is SGHKS and CDR2 is YYEKEE in the germline V gene (reference sequence). The V and J ends lost 0 bases and 8 bases respectively, with 12 bases between them. This CDR3 is built from 14 residues. CDR3 nucleotide sequence: TGTGCCAGCAGCTTGGGAGAGTCGGGGTACACCATATATTTT. Its protein is CASSLGESGYTIYF.

The chain is built from TRBV29-1 and TRBJ2-7, with 9 bases lining up with TRBD1. The CDR3 runs 14 residues. With V trimmed by 6 bases and J by 6 bases, 12 bases remained unmatched. From germline, CDR1 is SQVTM and CDR2 ANQGSEA. CDR3 amino acids: CSVSNRGHRGEQYF. In DNA, the CDR3 is TGCAGCGTCAGCAACAGGGGGCATCGGGGCGAGCAGTACTTC.

The rearrangement links TRBV11-2 to TRBJ2-3, with 8 bases lining up with TRBD2. The CDR3 sequence is 19 residues long. Per germline, CDR1 SGHAT and CDR2 FQNNGV. With 6 bases clipped from V and 0 bases from J, the junction kept 17 bases outside the gene matches. The CDR3 DNA reads as TGTGCCAGCAGACCCCGGGGGGGAGGAGGAAACCCAAGCACAGATACGCAGTATTTT. Its translation is CASRPRGGGGNPSTDTQYF. Based on the CDR3 plus reference TRBV11-2 and TRBJ2-3, the full variable domain is EAGVAQSPRYKIIEKRQSVAFWCNPISGHATLYWYQQILGQGPKLLIQFQNNGVVDDSQLPKDRFSAERLKGVDSTLKIQPAKLEDSAVYLCASRPRGGGGNPSTDTQYFGPGTRLTVL.

This rearrangement joins TRBV7-3 to TRBJ2-1; possible D gene TRBD2, 6 bases. Deletions cut 5 bases from V and 2 bases from J, with 16 bases between. There are 16 residues in the CDR3. Germline CDR1 is SGHTA and CDR2 is FQGTGA. The CDR3, as DNA: TGTGCCAGCAGCCCCAGCGGGCTGAGTCCCTACAATGAGCAGTTCTTC. This sequence encodes CASSPSGLSPYNEQFF. Based on the CDR3 plus reference TRBV7-3 and TRBJ2-1, the full variable domain is GAGVSQTPSNKVTEKGKYVELRCDPISGHTALYWYRQSLGQGPEFLIYFQGTGAADDSGLPNDRFFAVRPEGSVSTLKIQRTERGDSAVYLCASSPSGLSPYNEQFFGPGTRLTVL.